This paragraph reports one TCR beta chain. The sample holds one count of this clone. Its cognate antigen has yet to be identified. No quality values exist for individual bases; no much larger clone is one base distant. The immunoSEQ Assay, a bias-controlled multiplex PCR, was used to amplify TCRbeta CDR3 regions from genomic DNA. Per the authors' processing: The number of nucleated cells in each sample was estimated by amplification of reference gene primers within the assay. To quantify the absolute abundance of each unique TCRbeta CDR3 rearrangement, sequence reads were collapsed and filtered. For each sample, productive Simpson clonality was calculated as the square root of Simpson's diversity index across productive rearrangements. TCRdb mirrors the immuneACCESS table, restricted to in-frame sequences. Some clones are absent from its copies; in checked studies, under half trace to an unresolved V gene, and the reason for the others is unknown. Clone size and the V and J calls come from that table; the DNA yielded D and trimming. This sample gives about 200,000 clones in total; roughly nine tenths of them show up just once. Clones ranked in the top ten supply 1% to 1.5% of the sample.

The data were obtained in a study of blood T cell repertoires in COVID-19 (dated by TCRdb to about 2020). Broadly, across the study: Samples covering the acute and convalescent phases of COVID-19 were provided by collaborators in the United States, Italy and Spain. The material from the prospective study consisted of cDNA or gDNA derived from T cells, B-cell-depleted T cells, or PBMCs. Deeply sampled blood TCRbeta repertoires from subjects exposed to, actively infected with, or recovered from COVID-19 were included in the dataset. The repertoires were released in a freely available public database intended as a resource for research on the immune response to SARS-CoV-2. Samples were obtained from the ongoing ImmuneRACE study (first 160 participants) and from 950 to 1,500 subjects provided by 6 global collaborators. A de-identified subject ID, COVID-19 status, age in years and sex were almost always included in the sample metadata. Where available, HLA class I and class II types were obtained from metadata supplied by the sample provider rather than from assay-based typing. What the research found in general, with its limitations: How much clinical and demographic metadata was included differed by source and by participant, and the metadata was provided uncurated.

The collaborating institutions used their own protocols to collect whole blood in K2EDTA tubes. For TCRbeta analysis, collaborators shipped samples in one of three forms: frozen whole blood, isolated PBMCs, or DNA extracted from either of those sample types. Counted from cysteine to phenylalanine, this CDR3 has 11 amino acids. Here the CDR3 DNA is all that survives: 33 bases in frame from base 1. Reading the germline V gene (reference sequence) gives CDR1 MNHNY and CDR2 SVGAGI. Trimming costs V 5 bases and J 11 bases, and their ends lie 12 bases apart. Sequenced: peripheral blood. This clonotype was sampled from a man aged 25 to 45 with acute or convalescent COVID-19. The V and J genes are TRBV6-6 and TRBJ1-1, with a weak D call of TRBD1 (5 bases match). The DNA sequence follows: TGTGCCAGCAGTCTCGGGGGTTGGGCTTTCTTT. This is translated as CASSLGGWAFF.